Here is one T cell receptor beta chain with its context. These data originate in a study of identical twins. The CDR3 covers 14 residues. The germline CDR1 and CDR2 sequences are SGHTA and FQGNSA. V was shortened by 4 bases and J by 3 bases, with 13 bases between the two germline ends. TCRdb re-called the 5' RACE reads through MiXCR, storing one row per CDR3 protein. This sample carries 500,000 to 650,000 distinct CDR3 sequences, around 20% of them seen once, and the ten largest clones take about 0.5%. These data also featured in a second study, about yellow fever vaccine responses in identical twins.

This sequence was found in a young woman in good health. V gene TRBV7-2 combines with J gene TRBJ2-7; TRBD2 might be the D (6 bases). The specimen sequenced was CD4+ T cells sorted from blood. The DNA for the CDR3 is TGTGCCAGCAGCTCGGGACTGGCGGACTACGAGCAGTACTTC. Encoded protein: CASSSGLADYEQYF.